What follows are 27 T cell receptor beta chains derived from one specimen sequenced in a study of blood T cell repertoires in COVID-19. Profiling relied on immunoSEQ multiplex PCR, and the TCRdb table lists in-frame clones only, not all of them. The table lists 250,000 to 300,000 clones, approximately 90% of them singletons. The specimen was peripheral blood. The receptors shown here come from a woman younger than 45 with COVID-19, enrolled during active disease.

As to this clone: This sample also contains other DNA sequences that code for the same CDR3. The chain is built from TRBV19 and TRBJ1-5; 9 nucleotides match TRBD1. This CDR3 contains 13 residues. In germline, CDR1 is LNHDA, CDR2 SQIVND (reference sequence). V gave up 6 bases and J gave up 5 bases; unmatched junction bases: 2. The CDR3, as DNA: TGTGCCAGTAGCAGGGACAGGGATCAGCCCCAGCATTTT. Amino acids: CASSRDRDQPQHF.

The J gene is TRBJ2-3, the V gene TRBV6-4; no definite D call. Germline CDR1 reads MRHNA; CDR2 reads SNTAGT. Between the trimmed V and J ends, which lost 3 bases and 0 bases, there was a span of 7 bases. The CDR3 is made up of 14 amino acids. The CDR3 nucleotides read TGTGCCAGCAGTGAGTTGGCTAGCACAGATACGCAGTATTTT. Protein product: CASSELASTDTQYF.

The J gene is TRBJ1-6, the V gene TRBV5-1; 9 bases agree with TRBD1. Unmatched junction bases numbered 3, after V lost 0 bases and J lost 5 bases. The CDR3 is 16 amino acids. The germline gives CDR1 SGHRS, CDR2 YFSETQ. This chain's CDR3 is CASSLDGTGNNSPLHF. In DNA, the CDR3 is TGCGCCAGCAGCTTGGATGGGACAGGGAATAATTCACCCCTCCACTTT.

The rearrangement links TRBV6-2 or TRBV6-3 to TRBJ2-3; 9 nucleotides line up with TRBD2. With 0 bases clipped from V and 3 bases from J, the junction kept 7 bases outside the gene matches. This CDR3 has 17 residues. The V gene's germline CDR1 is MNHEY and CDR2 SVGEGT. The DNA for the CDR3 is TGTGCCAGCAGTTACTCGGCTAGCGGGACTTCGACAGATACGCAGTATTTT. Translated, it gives CASSYSASGTSTDTQYF.

Written as DNA, the CDR3 is TGTGCCAGCAGTGCGACAGGGTTGGATTATCAGCCCCAGCATTTT. Translation: CASSATGLDYQPQHF. This chain links TRBV27 with TRBJ1-5; 7 bases line up with TRBD1. The trim removed 5 bases at V and 5 bases at J, leaving 9 bases unmatched. The V gene's germline CDR1 is MNHEY and CDR2 SMNVEV (reference sequence). The CDR3 has 15 residues.

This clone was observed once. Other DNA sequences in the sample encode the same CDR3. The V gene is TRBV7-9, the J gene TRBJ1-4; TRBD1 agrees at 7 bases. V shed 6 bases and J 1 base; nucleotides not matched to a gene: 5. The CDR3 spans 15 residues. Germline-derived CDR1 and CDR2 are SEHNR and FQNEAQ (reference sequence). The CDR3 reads CASSSYRGTNEKLFF. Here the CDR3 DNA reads TGTGCCAGCAGTAGTTACAGGGGAACTAATGAAAAACTGTTTTTT.

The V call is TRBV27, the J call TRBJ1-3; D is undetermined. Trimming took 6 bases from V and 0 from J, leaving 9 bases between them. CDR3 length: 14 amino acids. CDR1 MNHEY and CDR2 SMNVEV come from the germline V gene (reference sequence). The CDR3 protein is CASREQSSGNTIYF. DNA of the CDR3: TGTGCCAGCAGAGAACAGAGCTCTGGAAACACCATATATTTT.

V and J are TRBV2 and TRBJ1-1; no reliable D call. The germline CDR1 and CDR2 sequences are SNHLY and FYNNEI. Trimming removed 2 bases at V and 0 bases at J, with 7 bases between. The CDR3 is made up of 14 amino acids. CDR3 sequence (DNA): TGTGCCAGCAGTGAATTTACGGTGAACACTGAAGCTTTCTTT. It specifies CASSEFTVNTEAFF.

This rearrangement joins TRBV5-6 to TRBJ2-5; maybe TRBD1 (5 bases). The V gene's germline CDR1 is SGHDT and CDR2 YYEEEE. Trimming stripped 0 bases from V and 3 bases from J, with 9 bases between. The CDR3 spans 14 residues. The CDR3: CASSLDGREETQYF. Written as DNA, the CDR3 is TGTGCCAGCAGCTTGGATGGCAGGGAAGAGACCCAGTACTTC.

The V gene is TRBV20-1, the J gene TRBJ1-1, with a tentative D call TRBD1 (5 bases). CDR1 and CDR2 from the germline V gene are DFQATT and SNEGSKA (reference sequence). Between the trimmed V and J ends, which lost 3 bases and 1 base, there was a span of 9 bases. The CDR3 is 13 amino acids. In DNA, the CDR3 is TGCAGTGCTAGTTTGGGGGGGAACACTGAAGCTTTCTTT. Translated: CSASLGGNTEAFF.

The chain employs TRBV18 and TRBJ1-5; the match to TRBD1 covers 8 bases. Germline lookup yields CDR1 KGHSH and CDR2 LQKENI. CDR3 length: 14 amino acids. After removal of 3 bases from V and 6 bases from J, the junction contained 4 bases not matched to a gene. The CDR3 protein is CASSPVRGPQPQHF. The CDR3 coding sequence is TGTGCCAGCTCACCGGTCAGGGGGCCTCAGCCCCAGCATTTT.

CDR3 in amino acids: CAWRRQGAIDGYTF. The CDR3 DNA is TGTGCCTGGAGACGACAGGGGGCAATCGATGGCTACACCTTC. The chain recombines TRBV30 with TRBJ1-2; 10 bases line up with TRBD1. Trimming took 3 bases from V and 6 from J; bases not matched to a gene: 7. CDR3 length: 14 amino acids. Per the germline V gene, CDR1 is GTSNPN and CDR2 is SVGIG (reference sequence).

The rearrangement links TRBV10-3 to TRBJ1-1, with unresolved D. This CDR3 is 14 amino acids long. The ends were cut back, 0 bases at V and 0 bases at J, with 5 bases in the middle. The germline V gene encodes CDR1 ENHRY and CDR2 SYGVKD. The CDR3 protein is CAISESSMNTEAFF. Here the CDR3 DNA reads TGTGCCATCAGTGAGTCCAGTATGAACACTGAAGCTTTCTTT.

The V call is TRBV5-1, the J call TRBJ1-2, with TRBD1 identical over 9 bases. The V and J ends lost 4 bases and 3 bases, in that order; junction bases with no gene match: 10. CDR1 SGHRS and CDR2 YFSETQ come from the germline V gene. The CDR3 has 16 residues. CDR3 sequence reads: CASSPGQGWEYYGYTF. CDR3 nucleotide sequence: TGCGCCAGCAGCCCGGGACAGGGATGGGAGTACTATGGCTACACCTTC.

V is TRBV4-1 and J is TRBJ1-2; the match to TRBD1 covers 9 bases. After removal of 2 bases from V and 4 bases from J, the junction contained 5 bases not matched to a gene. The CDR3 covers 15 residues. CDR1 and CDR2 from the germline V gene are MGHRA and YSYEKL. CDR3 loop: CASSQMGQGGYGYTF. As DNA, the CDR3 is TGCGCCAGCAGCCAAATGGGACAGGGCGGCTATGGCTACACCTTC.

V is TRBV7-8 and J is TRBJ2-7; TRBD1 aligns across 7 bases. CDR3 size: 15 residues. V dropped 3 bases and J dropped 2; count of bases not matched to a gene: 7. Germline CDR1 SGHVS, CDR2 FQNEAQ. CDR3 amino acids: CASSLGQGEAYEQYF. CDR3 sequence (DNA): TGTGCCAGCAGCTTGGGTCAGGGGGAAGCCTACGAGCAGTACTTC.

As DNA, the CDR3 is TGTGCTAGTGGTGACGGGACAGGGGGTTACGGCACCGGGGAGCTGTTTTTT. This gives the protein CASGDGTGGYGTGELFF. V gene TRBV12-5 combines with J gene TRBJ2-2; TRBD1 aligns across 11 bases. The junction had 9 bases not matched to a gene; V was cut back by 5 bases and J by 4 bases. Per the germline V gene, CDR1 is LGHNT and CDR2 is FRNRAP. The CDR3 loop spans 17 amino acids.

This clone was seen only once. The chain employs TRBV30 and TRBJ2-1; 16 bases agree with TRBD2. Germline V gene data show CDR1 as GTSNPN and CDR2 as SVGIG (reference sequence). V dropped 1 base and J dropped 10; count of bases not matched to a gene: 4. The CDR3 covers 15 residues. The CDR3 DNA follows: TGTGCCTGGAGTGAGGGACTAGCGGGAGGGGAAGAGCAGTTCTTC. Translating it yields CAWSEGLAGGEEQFF.

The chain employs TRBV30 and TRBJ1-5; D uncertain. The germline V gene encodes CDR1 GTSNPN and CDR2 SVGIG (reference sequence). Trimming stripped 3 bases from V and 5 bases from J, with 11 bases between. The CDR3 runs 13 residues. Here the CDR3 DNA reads TGTGCCTGGAGCAAGCAGAGCGATCAGCCCCAGCATTTT. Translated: CAWSKQSDQPQHF.

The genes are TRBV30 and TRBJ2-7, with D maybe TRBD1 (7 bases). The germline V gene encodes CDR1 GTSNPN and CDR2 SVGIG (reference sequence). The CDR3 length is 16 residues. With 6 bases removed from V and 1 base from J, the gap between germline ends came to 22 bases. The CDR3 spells CACVGRGTEPSYEQYF. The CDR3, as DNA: TGTGCCTGTGTGGGCCGGGGGACAGAACCTTCCTACGAGCAGTACTTC.

CDR3 in amino acids: CGAGQSLDTGELFF. In nucleotides, the CDR3 is TGTGGCGCGGGACAGTCGCTGGACACCGGGGAGCTGTTTTTT. The chain links TRBV13 to TRBJ2-2, with a possible D match to TRBD1 (7 bases). CDR3 length: 14 residues. CDR1 and CDR2 (germline): PRHDT, FYEKMQ (reference sequence).

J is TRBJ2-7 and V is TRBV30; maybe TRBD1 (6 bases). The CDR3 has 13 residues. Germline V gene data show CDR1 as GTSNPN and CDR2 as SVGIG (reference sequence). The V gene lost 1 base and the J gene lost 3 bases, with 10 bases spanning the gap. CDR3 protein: CAWSADSYYEQYF. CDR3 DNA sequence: TGTGCCTGGAGTGCGGACAGCTACTACGAGCAGTACTTC.

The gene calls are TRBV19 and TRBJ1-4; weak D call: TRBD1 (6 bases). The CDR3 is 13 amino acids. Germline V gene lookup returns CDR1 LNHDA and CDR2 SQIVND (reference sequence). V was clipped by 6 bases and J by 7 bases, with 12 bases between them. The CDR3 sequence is CASRLQGTEKLFF. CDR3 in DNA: TGTGCCAGTAGATTACAGGGTACTGAAAAACTGTTTTTT.

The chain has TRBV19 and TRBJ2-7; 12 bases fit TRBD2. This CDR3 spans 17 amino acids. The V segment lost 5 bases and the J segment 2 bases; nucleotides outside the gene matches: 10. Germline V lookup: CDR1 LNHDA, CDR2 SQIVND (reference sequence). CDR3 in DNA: TGTGCCAGTAGTGTTGGACTAGCGGGGACACCTCCCTACGAGCAGTACTTC. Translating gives CASSVGLAGTPPYEQYF.

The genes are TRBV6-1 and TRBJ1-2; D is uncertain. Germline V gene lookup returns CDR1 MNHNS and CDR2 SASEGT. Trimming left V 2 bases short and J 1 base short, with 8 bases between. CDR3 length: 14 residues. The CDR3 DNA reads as TGTGCCAGCAGTGAAACCAGCGGTAACTATGGCTACACCTTC. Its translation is CASSETSGNYGYTF.

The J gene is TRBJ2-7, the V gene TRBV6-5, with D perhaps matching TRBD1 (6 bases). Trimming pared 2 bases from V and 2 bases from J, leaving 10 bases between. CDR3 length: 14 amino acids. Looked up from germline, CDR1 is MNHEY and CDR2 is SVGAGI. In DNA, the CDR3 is TGTGCCAGCAGTTACGGGACACCCACCTACGAGCAGTACTTC. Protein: CASSYGTPTYEQYF.

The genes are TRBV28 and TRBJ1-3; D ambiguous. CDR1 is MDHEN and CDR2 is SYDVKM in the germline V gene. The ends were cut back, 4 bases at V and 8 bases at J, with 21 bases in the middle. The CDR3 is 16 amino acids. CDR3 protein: CASSSPAGSQGDTIYF. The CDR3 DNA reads TGTGCCAGCAGTTCCCCAGCGGGCTCACAAGGAGACACCATATATTTT.